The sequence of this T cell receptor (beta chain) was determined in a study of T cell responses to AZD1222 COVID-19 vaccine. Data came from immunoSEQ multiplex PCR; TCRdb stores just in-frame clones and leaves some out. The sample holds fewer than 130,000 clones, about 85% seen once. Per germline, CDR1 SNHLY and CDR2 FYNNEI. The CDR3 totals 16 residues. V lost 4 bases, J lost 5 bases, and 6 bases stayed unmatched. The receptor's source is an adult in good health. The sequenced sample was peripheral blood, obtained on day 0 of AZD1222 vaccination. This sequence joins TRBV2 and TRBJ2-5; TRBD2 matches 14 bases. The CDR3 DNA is TGTGCCAGCAGTGCCCTAGGACTAGCGGGAGGCGAGACCCAGTACTTC. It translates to CASSALGLAGGETQYF. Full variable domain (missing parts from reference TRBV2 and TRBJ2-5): EPEVTQTPSHQVTQMGQEVILRCVPISNHLYFYWYRQILGQKVEFLVSFYNNEISEKSEIFDDQFSVERPDGSNFTLKIRSTKLEDSAMYFCASSALGLAGGETQYFGPGTRLLVL.